The 14 T cell receptor beta chains in this list originate from one sample, sequenced in a study of lymphopenia after photon versus proton radiotherapy. Sequenced by immunoSEQ multiplex PCR; TCRdb stores in-frame clones only, minus some. The sample yields 15,000 to 20,000 clones, less than 90% seen once. The sample consisted of peripheral blood, taken from a patient treated with proton-based radiotherapy. The receptors originated from a man aged 70-80 years with pancreatic cancer.

This clone has just a few counts. This chain links TRBV2 with TRBJ1-5; D ambiguous. Germline CDR1 and CDR2: SNHLY and FYNNEI. The V end was cut by 3 bases, the J end by 3 bases, with 9 bases between. The CDR3 contains 14 residues. The CDR3 reads CASSERRANQPQHF. In DNA form, the CDR3 reads TGTGCCAGCAGTGAGCGAAGGGCCAATCAGCCCCAGCATTTT.

This chain connects TRBV11-2 to TRBJ2-7; unclear D gene. This CDR3 contains 13 residues. Between the trimmed V and J ends, which lost 1 base and 1 base, there was a span of 5 bases. Germline V gene lookup returns CDR1 SGHAT and CDR2 FQNNGV. In DNA form, the CDR3 reads TGTGCCAGCAGCTTAGTAGGTTCCTACGAGCAGTACTTC. It translates to CASSLVGSYEQYF.

This rearrangement joins TRBV19 to TRBJ1-2, with 7 bases that match TRBD1. The V gene end was trimmed by 5 bases and the J gene end by 3 bases; junction bases not matched to a gene: 3. This CDR3 is built from 13 residues. The germline V gene encodes CDR1 LNHDA and CDR2 SQIVND (reference sequence). The DNA of the CDR3 is TGTGCCAGTAGTGCGGGACAGTACTATGGCTACACCTTC. Translation: CASSAGQYYGYTF. Supplemented by reference TRBV19 and TRBJ1-2, the full variable domain reads DGGITQSPKYLFRKEGQNVTLSCEQNLNHDAMYWYRQDPGQGLRLIYYSQIVNDFQKGDIAEGYSVSREKKESFPLTVTSAQKNPTAFYLCASSAGQYYGYTFGSGTRLTVV.

The V call is TRBV9, the J call TRBJ2-7; D call uncertain. V gave up 0 bases and J gave up 0 bases, with 7 bases separating them. The CDR3 has 14 residues. Germline V gives CDR1 SGDLS, CDR2 YYNGEE. The CDR3 loop is CASSVVSDSYEQYF. CDR3 bases: TGTGCCAGCAGCGTAGTGTCTGACTCCTACGAGCAGTACTTC.

The chain links TRBV6-1 to TRBJ1-5, with D unclear. The CDR3 extends over 16 amino acids. Germline V gene sequence: CDR1 MNHNS, CDR2 SASEGT. V was shortened by 4 bases and J by 0 bases, with 13 bases between the two germline ends. CDR3 amino acids: CASSARSGYSNQPQHF. CDR3 nucleotides: TGTGCCAGCAGTGCCAGGAGTGGCTATAGCAATCAGCCCCAGCATTTT.

Only a few counts were recorded for this clone. The chain carries TRBV5-1 and TRBJ1-1; D possibly corresponds to TRBD1 (6 bases). CDR1 and CDR2 from the germline V gene are SGHRS and YFSETQ. The CDR3 extends over 13 amino acids. Trimming took off 7 bases at V and 7 bases at J, with 17 bases between the two ends. The CDR3 loop reads CASSLGGSSEAFF. CDR3 nucleotides: TGCGCCAGCTCCTTAGGGGGGAGTAGTGAAGCTTTCTTT. The complete variable domain, with remaining parts taken from reference TRBV5-1 and TRBJ1-1, reads KAGVTQTPRYLIKTRGQQVTLSCSPISGHRSVSWYQQTPGQGLQFLFEYFSETQRNKGNFPGRFSGRQFSNSRSEMNVSTLELGDSALYLCASSLGGSSEAFFGQGTRLTVV.

This clone showed up just once. This sequence joins TRBV18 and TRBJ1-2; 8 bases align to TRBD1. V was pared by 4 bases and J by 1 base, with 5 bases of the junction left unmatched. Germline values: CDR1 KGHSH, CDR2 LQKENI. This CDR3 is built from 15 residues. CDR3 loop: CASSQATGDNYGYTF. The CDR3 region has the DNA TGTGCCAGCTCACAGGCGACAGGGGATAACTATGGCTACACCTTC.

The chain joins TRBV9 to TRBJ2-1; D tentatively reads TRBD1 or TRBD2 (5 bases each). V was trimmed by 2 bases and J by 8 bases, leaving 17 bases between them. CDR1 is SGDLS and CDR2 is YYNGEE in the germline V gene. The CDR3 is 15 residues long. The CDR3 DNA reads as TGTGCCAGCAGCGTGAGATCCGGGACGCTTGATGAGCAGTTCTTC. This sequence encodes CASSVRSGTLDEQFF.

V is TRBV2 and J is TRBJ2-5; possibly TRBD2 for D (5 bases). The CDR3 length is 13 residues. Germline values: CDR1 SNHLY, CDR2 FYNNEI. Trimming cost V 4 bases and J 1 base, with 7 bases left between them. CDR3 protein: CASSASLQETQYF. The CDR3 DNA reads as TGTGCCAGCAGTGCTAGCCTCCAAGAGACCCAGTACTTC.

V gene TRBV7-9 combines with J gene TRBJ2-2, with D maybe TRBD2 (5 bases). Germline V gene sequence: CDR1 SEHNR, CDR2 FQNEAQ (reference sequence). The CDR3 has 14 amino acids. Trimming took 3 bases from V and 7 from J, leaving 12 bases between them. The CDR3 loop reads CASSFSVPGGELFF. The DNA of the CDR3 is TGTGCCAGCAGCTTTAGCGTGCCGGGCGGGGAGCTGTTTTTT.

The chain has TRBV5-1 and TRBJ2-5; D is perhaps TRBD1 (5 bases). The end of the DNA fits TRBJ2-7 better, so the J call may be wrong. This CDR3 has 15 residues. Per germline, CDR1 SGHRS and CDR2 YFSETQ. CDR3 sequence (DNA): TGCGCCAGCAGCTCAGGGTTCTCAAGCTCCTACGAGCAGTACTTC. This encodes CASSSGFSSSYEQYF.

The CDR3 DNA reads as TGCGCCAGCAGTGAGCGGGCAGGGAAAACTGAAGCTTTCTTT. The encoded protein is CASSERAGKTEAFF. This chain uses TRBV10-1 with TRBJ1-1; a weak D match, TRBD1 (5 bases). The CDR3 covers 14 residues. Deletions cut 2 bases from V and 5 bases from J, with 12 bases between. CDR1 and CDR2 (germline): WNHNN, SYGVQD (reference sequence).

The chain links TRBV29-1 to TRBJ2-5, with TRBD1 identical over 7 bases. Germline assignment: CDR1 SQVTM and CDR2 ANQGSEA. The CDR3 has 15 residues. The V gene end was trimmed by 6 bases and the J gene end by 0 bases; junction bases not matched to a gene: 10. The CDR3 DNA reads as TGCAGCGTCTCGAAGGACAGGCGGTACCAAGAGACCCAGTACTTC. The encoded protein is CSVSKDRRYQETQYF.

The chain recombines TRBV7-3 with TRBJ2-6, with D uncertain. V was shortened by 5 bases and J by 0 bases, with 14 bases between the two germline ends. The length of the CDR3 is 17 residues. Germline V gene data show CDR1 as SGHTA and CDR2 as FQGTGA. This CDR3 is CASSPQPPLSGANVLTF. CDR3 nucleotides: TGTGCCAGCAGCCCCCAACCCCCGCTCTCTGGGGCCAACGTCCTGACTTTC.